These 5 T cell receptor beta chains were sequenced from one sample in a study of glioma-infiltrating T cells after dendritic cell vaccination. Profiling relied on immunoSEQ multiplex PCR, and the TCRdb table lists in-frame clones only, not all of them. The repertoire holds about 95,000 clones, with more than 70% as singletons. Sequencing was performed on blood, taken before dendritic cell vaccination. These receptors all come from a human donor with glioblastoma.

This chain connects TRBV5-4 to TRBJ2-7; 7 bases map to TRBD2. The ends lost 1 base at V and 0 bases at J; junction bases unmatched: 4. CDR1 SGHNT and CDR2 YYREEE come from the germline V gene (reference sequence). This CDR3 contains 15 residues. CDR3 nucleotide sequence: TGTGCCAGCAGCTTGCAGCGGGGCTTCTCCTACGAGCAGTACTTC. Translating gives CASSLQRGFSYEQYF. The variable domain in full, completed from reference TRBV5-4 and TRBJ2-7, reads ETGVTQSPTHLIKTRGQQVTLRCSSQSGHNTVSWYQQALGQGPQFIFQYYREEENGRGNFPPRFSGLQFPNYSSELNVNALELDDSALYLCASSLQRGFSYEQYFGPGTRLTVT.

V gene TRBV7-9 combines with J gene TRBJ1-3; D uncertain. Germline assignment: CDR1 SEHNR and CDR2 FQNEAQ (reference sequence). V lost 1 base and J lost 0, with 10 bases in between. This CDR3 comprises 16 residues. The CDR3 here is CASSLGVSSSGNTIYF. The CDR3 nucleotides are TGTGCCAGCAGCTTAGGTGTTTCCAGCTCTGGAAACACCATATATTTT.

The chain joins TRBV9 to TRBJ1-5, with D possibly TRBD1 on 6 matching bases. This CDR3 spans 17 amino acids. Germline assignment: CDR1 SGDLS and CDR2 YYNGEE. Trimming removed 2 bases at V and 0 bases at J, with 15 bases between. The CDR3 sequence: CASSVSPDRHSNQPQHF. The CDR3 DNA is TGTGCCAGCAGCGTTTCCCCGGACAGACATAGCAATCAGCCCCAGCATTTT.

The V call is TRBV7-2, the J call TRBJ2-3; D remains unclear. Between the trimmed V and J ends, which lost 5 bases and 4 bases, there was a span of 7 bases. In germline, CDR1 is SGHTA, CDR2 FQGNSA. This CDR3 has 12 amino acids. CDR3: CASSPIADTQYF. As DNA, the CDR3 is TGTGCCAGCAGCCCCATTGCAGATACGCAGTATTTT.

The J gene is TRBJ2-7, the V gene TRBV30, with 9 positions matching TRBD1. The CDR3 runs 12 residues. With V trimmed by 1 base and J by 10 bases, 5 bases remained unmatched. Per the germline V gene, CDR1 is GTSNPN and CDR2 is SVGIG (reference sequence). The CDR3, as DNA: TGTGCCTGGAGTGGACAGGGGGAATCACAGTACTTC. Amino acids: CAWSGQGESQYF.